This paragraph covers one T cell receptor (beta chain) sequence. This sample stems from a study of blood T cell repertoires in COVID-19. At the level of the study: Sites in the United States, Italy and Spain provided acute and convalescent COVID-19 samples. The analysed material was cDNA or gDNA that came from T cells, B-cell-depleted T cells, or PBMCs.

Per the study methods: Scientists estimated how many nucleated cells there were by amplifying reference gene primers. Assay: immunoSEQ multiplex PCR; the TCRdb copy retains only in-frame clones and omits some. D and trimming come from the DNA, and the V and J calls and clone size come from that table. The sample lists tens of thousands of clones; 65% to 90% were seen once. Sequencing used peripheral blood. The receptor's source is a woman in her sixties or seventies with active COVID-19.

Here the CDR3 DNA reads TGTGCCAGTAGTATCCAGGCAGATACGCAGTATTTT. Its translation: CASSIQADTQYF. V usage is TRBV19 and J usage is TRBJ2-3; no clear D gene. The CDR3 has 12 amino acids. V lost 3 bases to trimming and J lost 4 bases, with 5 bases between them. Germline-derived CDR1 and CDR2 are LNHDA and SQIVND (reference sequence).